The next 25 T cell receptor beta chains were all read from a single sample in a study of Ad26.COV2.S vaccination and SARS-CoV-2 variants. Generated by immunoSEQ multiplex PCR, the TCRdb table keeps only in-frame clones and is missing some. This table holds roughly 300,000 clones, roughly 90% found once. Specified treatment: around 19 received Ad26.COV2.S at low or high dose, single or two shots; about 5 received placebo; per-sample allocation not given. Collection of the samples took place on day 63 after the first injection of vaccine or placebo. The sample in question was peripheral blood, obtained in a trial of Ad26.COV2.S vaccine versus placebo. These receptors all come from a person aged 18 to 59 who received the Ad26.COV2.S COVID-19 vaccine or a placebo.

The chain recombines TRBV3-1 (or the pseudogene TRBV3-2) with TRBJ2-7; D gene unclear. Trimming left V 6 bases short and J 6 bases short, with 15 bases between. The germline gives CDR1 LGHDT, CDR2 YNNKEL (reference sequence). The CDR3 runs to 13 residues. The CDR3 DNA is TGTGCCAGCAGAAGAGTGGGAAGTGGCGAGCAGTACTTC. Translation: CASRRVGSGEQYF.

A word on this clone: One junction end does not reproduce the germline sequence, and a read error may be involved. The chain combines TRBV7-9 with TRBJ1-1, with unresolved D. The CDR3 loop spans 14 amino acids. Germline V gene data show CDR1 as SEHNR and CDR2 as FQNEAQ (reference sequence). CDR3 sequence: CASSSRAGNAEAFF. DNA for the CDR3: TGTGCCAGCAGTTCAAGGGCCGGGAACGCTGAAGCTTTCTTT.

The chain couples TRBV28 to TRBJ2-7; D might be TRBD1 or TRBD2, each matching 5 bases. From germline, CDR1 is MDHEN and CDR2 SYDVKM. V shed 4 bases and J shed 6 bases, with 16 bases lying between them. The CDR3 totals 14 residues. The CDR3 spells CASSSRGPRGEQYF. In nucleotides, the CDR3 is TGTGCCAGCAGTTCAAGGGGCCCCCGGGGCGAGCAGTACTTC. Complete variable domain (other parts from reference TRBV28 and TRBJ2-7): DVKVTQSSRYLVKRTGEKVFLECVQDMDHENMFWYRQDPGLGLRLIYFSYDVKMKEKGDIPEGYSVSREKKERFSLILESASTNQTSMYLCASSSRGPRGEQYFGPGTRLTVT.

The chain carries TRBV19 and TRBJ2-1; tentatively, D is TRBD1 (7 bases). In germline, CDR1 is LNHDA, CDR2 SQIVND (reference sequence). Trimming stripped 6 bases from V and 2 bases from J, with 14 bases between. The CDR3 is 15 amino acids. CDR3 protein: CASREGQLPYNEQFF. The CDR3 coding sequence is TGTGCCAGTAGGGAGGGACAGCTACCCTACAATGAGCAGTTCTTC. The complete variable domain, with remaining parts taken from reference TRBV19 and TRBJ2-1, reads DGGITQSPKYLFRKEGQNVTLSCEQNLNHDAMYWYRQDPGQGLRLIYYSQIVNDFQKGDIAEGYSVSREKKESFPLTVTSAQKNPTAFYLCASREGQLPYNEQFFGPGTRLTVL.

V gene TRBV5-4 combines with J gene TRBJ1-5; D call uncertain. The CDR3 consists of 14 residues. Trimming pared 3 bases from V and 0 bases from J, leaving 7 bases between. The germline V gene has CDR1 SGHNT and CDR2 YYREEE (reference sequence). Written as DNA, the CDR3 is TGTGCCAGCAGCTCCGGGATTAGCAATCAGCCCCAGCATTTT. As protein: CASSSGISNQPQHF.

This clone was counted at least ten times. In nucleotides, the CDR3 is TGTGCCATCAGTGAACCGGGTAGCGGATCCACCTACGAGCAGTACTTC. It yields the protein CAISEPGSGSTYEQYF. The chain recombines TRBV10-3 with TRBJ2-7; D perhaps matches TRBD2 (6 bases). The length of the CDR3 is 16 residues. Trimming took 3 bases from V and 2 from J, leaving 17 bases between them. Germline V gene lookup returns CDR1 ENHRY and CDR2 SYGVKD.

V gene TRBV19 combines with J gene TRBJ1-2; D is possibly TRBD1 (6 bases). The CDR3 runs 16 residues. In germline, CDR1 is LNHDA, CDR2 SQIVND (reference sequence). Trimming pared 8 bases from V and 8 bases from J, leaving 27 bases between. CDR3 sequence (DNA): TGTGCCAGTTGGGAGACAGGCGGAGTAAACGCTGGAGGCTACACCTTC. Protein product: CASWETGGVNAGGYTF.

V usage is TRBV19 and J usage is TRBJ2-1, with 7 bases that match TRBD2. V shed 8 bases, J shed 4 bases, and the junction held 8 bases outside the gene matches. The germline gives CDR1 LNHDA, CDR2 SQIVND (reference sequence). The CDR3 covers 14 residues. CDR3 bases: TGTGCCAGTCAACCCCAGGGACTATACAATGAGCAGTTCTTC. Residues: CASQPQGLYNEQFF.

The chain links TRBV18 to TRBJ2-1, with D uncertain. CDR1 is KGHSH, CDR2 LQKENI, per germline. V dropped 2 bases and J dropped 8 bases, with 4 bases sitting between them. This CDR3 is built from 11 residues. CDR3 amino acids: CASSPDYEQFF. CDR3 in DNA: TGTGCCAGCTCACCAGATTATGAGCAGTTCTTC.

This rearrangement joins TRBV6-5 to TRBJ2-2; the D call may be TRBD1 or TRBD2 (6 bases each). V dropped 6 bases and J dropped 9 bases, with 20 bases sitting between them. The CDR3 consists of 15 residues. In germline, CDR1 is MNHEY, CDR2 SVGAGI. The CDR3 sequence is CASSREDSGGRELFF. CDR3 bases: TGTGCCAGCAGCAGGGAGGACAGTGGGGGCCGGGAGCTGTTTTTT.

J is TRBJ2-3 and V is TRBV21-1; TRBD2, the table's D call, was not compared with the DNA. TRBV21-1 is shown as a pseudogene. This CDR3 contains 16 residues. DNA for the CDR3: TGTGCCAGCAGCTTTAAGTCGGCGGGCCGCACAGATACGCAGTATTTT. Translating it yields CASSFKSAGRTDTQYF.

Remarks on this clone: The sample holds other DNA sequences that translate to the same CDR3. The rearrangement links TRBV9 to TRBJ2-1, with D possibly matching TRBD2 (6 bases). This CDR3 spans 15 amino acids. V shed 4 bases and J shed 4 bases, with 15 bases lying between them. Germline loops: CDR1 SGDLS, CDR2 YYNGEE. DNA of the CDR3: TGTGCCAGCAGCCCTCGGGACTGGGTTTACAATGAGCAGTTCTTC. Its translation is CASSPRDWVYNEQFF.

The gene calls are TRBV19 and TRBJ2-3; D call uncertain. Germline CDR1 reads LNHDA; CDR2 reads SQIVND (reference sequence). V dropped 1 base and J dropped 6 bases, with 14 bases sitting between them. CDR3 length: 15 residues. The CDR3 DNA follows: TGTGCCAGTAGTATAGGCCCAGTTGTTGGGGATACGCAGTATTTT. Protein sequence: CASSIGPVVGDTQYF.

The V call is TRBV19, the J call TRBJ2-1, with 10 bases identical to TRBD2. Germline V gives CDR1 LNHDA, CDR2 SQIVND (reference sequence). V gave up 2 bases and J gave up 6 bases; unmatched junction bases: 4. The CDR3 has 15 amino acids. CDR3 residues: CASSILAGDLNEQFF. In DNA form, the CDR3 reads TGTGCCAGTAGTATACTAGCGGGAGATCTCAATGAGCAGTTCTTC.

This clone was counted a single time. This chain uses TRBV24-1 with TRBJ2-3; no clear D gene. CDR1 and CDR2 from the germline V gene are KGHDR and SFDVKD. V was clipped by 11 bases and J by 5 bases, with 4 bases between them. The length of the CDR3 is 9 residues. The CDR3 protein is CANRDTQYF. CDR3 nucleotides: TGTGCCAACAGAGATACGCAGTATTTT.

The V call is TRBV7-2, the J call TRBJ2-3, with D maybe TRBD2 (6 bases). The germline V gene encodes CDR1 SGHTA and CDR2 FQGNSA. The CDR3 extends over 14 amino acids. V was clipped by 2 bases and J by 2 bases, with 8 bases between them. DNA for the CDR3: TGTGCCAGCAGCTTAAAGCGGGTCACAGATACGCAGTATTTT. Amino acids: CASSLKRVTDTQYF.

Remarks on this clone: Within the sample, other DNA sequences also encode this same CDR3. This chain joins TRBV14 and TRBJ2-2, with D perhaps TRBD2 (6 bases). With 5 bases removed from V and 4 bases from J, the gap between germline ends came to 11 bases. The CDR3 extends over 14 amino acids. Germline V CDR1 and CDR2: SGHDN, FVKESK. CDR3 protein: CASSRAGSTGELFF. CDR3 DNA sequence: TGTGCCAGCAGCAGGGCGGGGTCCACCGGGGAGCTGTTTTTT.

The V call is TRBV28, the J call TRBJ2-1; unclear D gene. Germline V gene data show CDR1 as MDHEN and CDR2 as SYDVKM. V was shortened by 10 bases and J by 3 bases, with 7 bases between the two germline ends. The CDR3 covers 11 residues. CDR3 sequence (DNA): TGTGCCATCAGAAGCTACAATGAGCAGTTCTTC. The encoded protein is CAIRSYNEQFF.

A single count supports this clone. The chain uses TRBV5-1 and TRBJ1-5; D perhaps matches TRBD1 (5 bases). Germline CDR1 SGHRS, CDR2 YFSETQ. This CDR3 has 15 amino acids. Trimming removed 1 base from V and 1 base from J, with 9 bases in between. Here the CDR3 reads CASSLKPGSNQPQHF. For the CDR3, the DNA is TGCGCCAGCAGCTTGAAACCAGGGAGCAATCAGCCCCAGCATTTT.

The chain combines TRBV3-1 (or the pseudogene TRBV3-2) with TRBJ1-3; tentatively, D is TRBD1 (5 bases). Germline loops: CDR1 LGHDT, CDR2 YNNKEL (reference sequence). The CDR3 loop spans 17 amino acids. V was shortened by 0 bases and J by 0 bases, with 12 bases between the two germline ends. In DNA form, the CDR3 reads TGTGCCAGCAGCCAAGAGGGCTCGACAGTCTCTGGAAACACCATATATTTT. This gives the protein CASSQEGSTVSGNTIYF.

This clone occurred once. The V gene is TRBV19, the J gene TRBJ1-2, with D possibly being TRBD1 (6 bases). The CDR3 is made up of 16 amino acids. Germline lookup yields CDR1 LNHDA and CDR2 SQIVND (reference sequence). V was clipped by 5 bases and J by 5 bases, with 21 bases between them. This CDR3 is CASSARDTYTFYGYTF. The DNA of the CDR3 is TGTGCCAGTAGTGCCCGGGACACCTATACCTTTTATGGCTACACCTTC.

The chain couples TRBV11-3 to TRBJ2-1; D possibly corresponds to TRBD2 (5 bases). CDR3 length: 14 residues. Trimming left V 1 base short and J 6 bases short, with 10 bases between. In germline, CDR1 is SGHNT, CDR2 YENEEA. The CDR3 loop is CASSLGELSNEQFF. The CDR3 DNA reads as TGTGCCAGCAGCTTAGGGGAGTTAAGCAATGAGCAGTTCTTC. The full variable domain, its missing parts supplied by reference TRBV11-3 and TRBJ2-1, is EAGVVQSPRYKIIEKKQPVAFWCNPISGHNTLYWYLQNLGQGPELLIRYENEEAVDDSQLPKDRFSAERLKGVDSTLKIQPAELGDSAVYLCASSLGELSNEQFFGPGTRLTVL.

In regard to this clone: Other nucleotide sequences from this sample produce the same CDR3. This sequence joins TRBV12-3 or TRBV12-4 and TRBJ1-5; D remains ambiguous. The CDR3 contains 12 residues. V lost 5 bases and J lost 7, with 9 bases in between. This chain's CDR3 is CASSPLGQPQHF. The CDR3 DNA is TGTGCCAGCAGTCCCCTCGGACAGCCCCAGCATTTT.

This clone was seen once. The gene calls are TRBV6-2 or TRBV6-3 and TRBJ1-6, with 7 nucleotides matching TRBD1. With 2 bases clipped from V and 14 bases from J, the junction kept 3 bases outside the gene matches. CDR1 MNHEY and CDR2 SVGEGT come from the germline V gene. This CDR3 is built from 12 residues. CDR3 region: CASSYGDRALHF. The CDR3 DNA follows: TGTGCCAGCAGTTACGGAGACAGGGCCCTCCACTTT.

The chain is built from TRBV5-6 and TRBJ2-7; D perhaps matches TRBD1 (6 bases). V lost 5 bases to trimming and J lost 1 base, with 10 bases between them. The V gene's germline CDR1 is SGHDT and CDR2 YYEEEE. The CDR3 length is 13 residues. The CDR3 bases are TGTGCCAGCAGACGGACAGCGTCCTACGAGCAGTACTTC. It specifies CASRRTASYEQYF.